The source of this TCR beta chain is a study of Ad26.COV2.S vaccination and SARS-CoV-2 variants. Study background: Intramuscularly, Ad26.COV2.S was given either once or twice, 56 days apart. Findings and limits, study-wide: Recipients given vaccine exceeded placebo recipients in spike-specific TCR breadth.

Produced via immunoSEQ multiplex PCR; TCRdb's table is partial and in-frame only. The table records around 300,000 clones, roughly 90% of them present only once. Sample treatment: roughly 20 received Ad26.COV2.S at low or high dose, single or two shots; roughly five received placebo; per-sample allocation not given. Sampling took place 63 days after the first vaccine or placebo injection. This Boston cohort included adults aged 18-55 years. On this clone: The antigen is undetermined.

The CDR3 totals 14 residues. In germline, CDR1 is SGHVS, CDR2 FNYEAQ. The V gene lost 6 bases and the J gene lost 0 bases, with 11 bases spanning the gap. The TCR originated in a person aged 18 to 59 who received the Ad26.COV2.S COVID-19 vaccine or a placebo. The material sequenced was peripheral blood, taken in a trial of Ad26.COV2.S vaccine versus placebo. J is TRBJ2-5 and V is TRBV7-6; the D is unclear. The CDR3 DNA reads as TGTGCCAGCAGGGTCTCGGAAAACCAAGAGACCCAGTACTTC. Residues: CASRVSENQETQYF.